The present T cell receptor beta chain was sequenced within a study of OX40 agonist ivuxolimab in advanced cancers. Study in general: Intravenous ivuxolimab was administered to patients every 2 weeks at 0.01 to 10 mg/kg. Among those enrolled, mean age was 60 years (range roughly 20 to 79) and about 79% were male. General study points: Patients who responded partially at 0.1-3.0 mg/kg showed clonal expansion ranking among the lowest. Researchers did not establish what antigens the expanded peripheral T cells target.

Worth noting for this clone: Antigen unknown.

V lost 0 bases to trimming and J lost 1 base, with 15 bases between them. CDR3 size: 16 residues. The germline gives CDR1 GTSNPN, CDR2 SVGIG (reference sequence). Sequencing was performed with immunoSEQ multiplex PCR; in TCRdb, only in-frame clones are kept and a portion is missing. The repertoire includes 40,000 to 45,000 clones, 75% to 90% of them detected once, and around 10% sits in the top ten. The TCR comes from an adult with an advanced solid tumor such as melanoma, head and neck, liver or kidney cancer. The sequences come from CD4+ or CD8+ T cells sorted from blood, collected in a trial of the OX40 agonist ivuxolimab. The genes are TRBV30 and TRBJ1-1; no firm D call. DNA for the CDR3: TGTGCCTGGAGTGTACTAGGGAACCGTGAGAACACTGAAGCTTTCTTT. Translation gives CAWSVLGNRENTEAFF.